The T cell receptor (beta chain) described here comes from a study of CD8+ T cells in alopecia areata. Alopecia areata patients had lesional scalp punch biopsies and peripheral blood taken from them. Sorting of CD4+ and CD8+ T cells was performed on PBMCs. Extraction and reverse transcription of RNA yielded cDNA as the sequencing template. Repertoires were generated with immunoSEQ multiplex PCR, while TCRdb's copy carries only in-frame clones and drops some. Of about 110,000 clones in the sample, approximately 61% were seen once. Broader study findings: Lesional tissue from the scalp (especially in alopecia totalis/universalis) showed higher clonality than normal scalp. Resident alphabeta T-cell populations of normal skin are likewise subject to sequencing in scalp samples.

Germline V gene data show CDR1 as SGHRS and CDR2 as YFSETQ. This CDR3 contains 18 residues. The V end lost 1 base, the J end lost 1 base, and 19 bases lay between the germline ends. This clone has just a few counts. Antigen unknown. The sequencing input was NKG2D-low CD8+ T cells sorted from blood. This rearrangement joins TRBV5-1 to TRBJ2-3; either TRBD1 or TRBD2 may fit D (5 bases each). This TCR came from a human donor with alopecia areata. The DNA of the CDR3 is TGCGCCAGCAGCTTGACGTTAAGGGACCGAGCCCGCACAGATACGCAGTATTTT. It specifies CASSLTLRDRARTDTQYF.